The 32 T cell receptor beta chains below all came from one sample that was sequenced in a study of multiple sclerosis patients with progressive multifocal leukoencephalopathy. Sequenced by immunoSEQ multiplex PCR; TCRdb stores in-frame clones only, minus some. This sample has 25,000 to 35,000 clones; roughly 89% occur once, and the top ten carry over 1.2%. Sample time point: 5 to 6 months of natalizumab therapy. The specimen was PBMCs, collected from a patient treated with natalizumab. The receptors stem from a human donor with multiple sclerosis.

V usage is TRBV7-7 and J usage is TRBJ1-2; a possible D gene is TRBD1 (5 bases). Germline CDR1 is SSHAT and CDR2 is FNYEAQ (reference sequence). The CDR3 has 11 amino acids. V was cut by 10 bases and J by 6 bases, with 12 bases left in between. CDR3 DNA sequence: TGTGCCACCTTCGGGGCAAATGGCTACACCTTC. Its protein is CATFGANGYTF.

The V gene is TRBV19, the J gene TRBJ1-2; 7 bases match TRBD1. V trimming: 7 bases; J trimming: 3 bases; junction bases outside the gene matches: 14. The germline gives CDR1 LNHDA, CDR2 SQIVND (reference sequence). The CDR3 spans 16 residues. This CDR3 reads CASTPQGRGPDYGYTF. CDR3 DNA: TGTGCCAGTACCCCCCAGGGGAGGGGGCCTGACTATGGCTACACCTTC.

V and J are TRBV15 and TRBJ1-4, with D unresolved. V lost 0 bases and J 4 bases, leaving 21 bases between the germline ends. The CDR3 consists of 19 residues. Germline assignment: CDR1 LNHNV and CDR2 YYDKDF (reference sequence). The CDR3 spells CATSRDSLGSNKLNEKLFF. The DNA for the CDR3 is TGTGCCACCAGCAGAGATAGTTTGGGATCTAATAAGCTTAATGAAAAACTGTTTTTT.

The CDR3 spells CASNGGDMNTEAFF. The CDR3 DNA reads as TGTGCCAGCAATGGGGGGGACATGAACACTGAAGCTTTCTTT. This chain uses TRBV9 with TRBJ1-1; D may be TRBD1 (6 bases). V lost 6 bases and J 0 bases, leaving 12 bases between the germline ends. The CDR3 length is 14 residues. The germline V gene encodes CDR1 SGDLS and CDR2 YYNGEE.

This chain links TRBV28 with TRBJ1-4; D is undetermined. The V gene's germline CDR1 is MDHEN and CDR2 SYDVKM. This CDR3 is 11 amino acids long. Trimming stripped 6 bases from V and 5 bases from J, with 4 bases between. CDR3 coding DNA: TGTGCCAGCAGGTTGAATGAAAAACTGTTTTTT. Translation gives CASRLNEKLFF.

The chain has TRBV4-3 and TRBJ2-7, with D maybe TRBD2 (5 bases). Trimming took 6 bases from V and 4 from J, leaving 16 bases between them. Germline-derived CDR1 and CDR2 are LGHNA and YSLEER. The CDR3 extends over 14 amino acids. In nucleotides, the CDR3 is TGCGCCAGCAGTTCGTCTAGCAACAAGTACGAGCAGTACTTC. Amino acids: CASSSSSNKYEQYF.

The V gene is TRBV4-3, the J gene TRBJ2-2; D perhaps matches TRBD1 (5 bases). The CDR3 length is 16 residues. Germline CDR1 LGHNA, CDR2 YSLEER. Trimming left V 4 bases short and J 4 bases short, with 16 bases between. CDR3: CASSLSSLGATGELFF. CDR3 bases: TGCGCCAGCAGCCTCAGCTCTCTAGGGGCCACCGGGGAGCTGTTTTTT.

This rearrangement joins TRBV19 to TRBJ1-3; D is unclear. The CDR3 is 14 residues long. The germline CDR1 and CDR2 sequences are LNHDA and SQIVND (reference sequence). Trimming shortened V by 3 bases and J by 4 bases, and 10 bases separated the two germline ends. The CDR3 DNA follows: TGTGCCAGTAGTATCCAGGCGTCAGGAAACACCATATATTTT. Translating it yields CASSIQASGNTIYF.

V is TRBV19 and J is TRBJ2-2; TRBD2 agrees at 8 bases. This CDR3 spans 16 amino acids. V shed 5 bases and J 2 bases; nucleotides not matched to a gene: 7. Germline values: CDR1 LNHDA, CDR2 SQIVND (reference sequence). CDR3 protein: CASSSPGGQNTGELFF. DNA of the CDR3: TGTGCCAGTAGTTCCCCGGGAGGGCAAAACACCGGGGAGCTGTTTTTT.

The sample holds a few counts of this clone. This rearrangement joins TRBV28 to TRBJ2-1, with D possibly called TRBD1 or TRBD2 (5 bases each). Germline V gene data show CDR1 as MDHEN and CDR2 as SYDVKM. This CDR3 has 12 amino acids. The V gene lost 10 bases and the J gene lost 4 bases, with 11 bases spanning the gap. CDR3 sequence: CATWDRYNEQFF. The DNA of the CDR3 is TGTGCCACTTGGGACCGTTACAATGAGCAGTTCTTC.

The gene calls are TRBV27 and TRBJ1-1, with 8 bases fitting TRBD1. The V gene's germline CDR1 is MNHEY and CDR2 SMNVEV (reference sequence). The CDR3 is made up of 14 amino acids. V lost 7 bases and J lost 1; bases outside the gene matches: 5. The CDR3 DNA is TGTGCCAGCAACTTAGGGACAGGGAACACTGAAGCTTTCTTT. It specifies CASNLGTGNTEAFF.

V is TRBV4-1 and J is TRBJ2-1; either TRBD1 or TRBD2 may supply D (5 bases each). Between the trimmed V and J ends, which lost 0 bases and 8 bases, there was a span of 14 bases. This CDR3 comprises 15 residues. CDR1 is MGHRA, CDR2 YSYEKL, per germline. CDR3 loop: CASSQDFWGSDEQFF. Here the CDR3 DNA reads TGCGCCAGCAGCCAAGATTTTTGGGGGAGCGATGAGCAGTTCTTC.

This clone has only a few counts. This chain joins TRBV5-4 and TRBJ2-7, with TRBD2 matching 8 bases. Germline V gene data show CDR1 as SGHNT and CDR2 as YYREEE (reference sequence). The junction had 5 bases not matched to a gene; V was cut back by 3 bases and J by 0 bases. The CDR3 is made up of 15 amino acids. CDR3 nucleotide sequence: TGTGCCAGCAGCTCGGAGCGGGGGAGCTCCTACGAGCAGTACTTC. It is translated as CASSSERGSSYEQYF. The complete variable domain, with remaining parts taken from reference TRBV5-4 and TRBJ2-7, reads ETGVTQSPTHLIKTRGQQVTLRCSSQSGHNTVSWYQQALGQGPQFIFQYYREEENGRGNFPPRFSGLQFPNYSSELNVNALELDDSALYLCASSSERGSSYEQYFGPGTRLTVT.

The chain combines TRBV4-3 with TRBJ2-1; D may match TRBD1 or TRBD2 (5 bases each). This CDR3 is 15 amino acids long. Germline V CDR1 and CDR2: LGHNA, YSLEER. With 2 bases removed from V and 6 bases from J, the gap between germline ends came to 14 bases. The CDR3 DNA follows: TGCGCCAGCAGCCAAACCGGGACCAAAAGCAATGAGCAGTTCTTC. This codes for CASSQTGTKSNEQFF.

The gene calls are TRBV14 and TRBJ2-7; D is perhaps TRBD1 or TRBD2 (6 bases each). The CDR3 totals 17 residues. V was trimmed by 4 bases and J by 3 bases, leaving 22 bases between them. Germline CDR1 and CDR2: SGHDN and FVKESK. The CDR3 region is CASSPRRGRGDRYEQYF. CDR3 DNA: TGTGCCAGCAGCCCCAGGAGGGGCAGGGGTGACCGCTACGAGCAGTACTTC.

This clone was seen a few times. V and J are TRBV9 and TRBJ2-7, with D possibly TRBD1 on 6 matching bases. Germline assignment: CDR1 SGDLS and CDR2 YYNGEE. V gave up 3 bases and J gave up 6 bases, with 13 bases separating them. The CDR3 has 13 residues. CDR3 coding DNA: TGTGCCAGCAGCGCACAGGGTTTTAGCGAGCAGTACTTC. It specifies CASSAQGFSEQYF.

Here the CDR3 reads CSVEIRAGYEQYF. In DNA, the CDR3 is TGCAGCGTTGAAATCCGGGCTGGCTACGAGCAGTACTTC. The V gene is TRBV29-1, the J gene TRBJ2-7, with D hard to call. V lost 2 bases and J lost 3, with 11 bases in between. CDR3 size: 13 residues. Germline loops: CDR1 SQVTM, CDR2 ANQGSEA.

V usage is TRBV2 and J usage is TRBJ2-7, with 9 positions matching TRBD1. Germline assignment: CDR1 SNHLY and CDR2 FYNNEI. The CDR3 loop spans 16 amino acids. J was trimmed by 6 bases and V by 7 bases; bases with no gene match: 16. DNA for the CDR3: TGTGCCAGCAACGCCGAGGGATGGGGACAGGGCACCGAGCAGTACTTC. This sequence encodes CASNAEGWGQGTEQYF.

The chain links TRBV10-1 to TRBJ2-7; D remains ambiguous. Germline V lookup: CDR1 WNHNN, CDR2 SYGVQD (reference sequence). The V end was cut by 3 bases, the J end by 5 bases, with 11 bases between. The CDR3 is 13 amino acids. The DNA of the CDR3 is TGCGCCAGCAGTGACCTTACATGGAACGAGCAGTACTTC. Translation gives CASSDLTWNEQYF.

The J gene is TRBJ2-7, the V gene TRBV5-1, with 11 bases that match TRBD1. CDR3 length: 13 residues. Per the germline V gene, CDR1 is SGHRS and CDR2 is YFSETQ. Losses at the gene ends were 8 bases for V and 2 bases for J; bases not matched to a gene: 3. The CDR3 here is CASGTGGTYEQYF. As DNA, the CDR3 is TGCGCCAGTGGGACAGGGGGTACCTACGAGCAGTACTTC.

This clone came up once. The chain is built from TRBV7-3 and TRBJ2-7, with a possible D match to TRBD2 (6 bases). This CDR3 is built from 15 residues. Trimming shortened V by 0 bases and J by 3 bases, and 12 bases separated the two germline ends. CDR1 is SGHTA and CDR2 is FQGTGA in the germline V gene. CDR3 protein: CASSLTGQEGYEQYF. For the CDR3, the DNA is TGTGCCAGCAGCTTAACGGGCCAGGAGGGCTACGAGCAGTACTTC.

This clone was seen only a few times. The chain links TRBV5-1 to TRBJ2-3; D unclear. CDR3 length: 15 amino acids. Germline V gives CDR1 SGHRS, CDR2 YFSETQ. Trimming shortened V by 6 bases and J by 2 bases, and 16 bases separated the two germline ends. The CDR3 sequence is CASIAVGSVTDTQYF. The CDR3 nucleotides are TGCGCCAGCATCGCCGTGGGGTCTGTCACAGATACGCAGTATTTT.

On this clone: The sample contains more than one DNA sequence encoding this CDR3. The chain combines TRBV10-3 with TRBJ2-7; a possible D gene is TRBD2 (6 bases). The V gene lost 8 bases and the J gene lost 0 bases, with 17 bases spanning the gap. The CDR3 covers 15 residues. CDR1 ENHRY and CDR2 SYGVKD come from the germline V gene. In DNA, the CDR3 is TGTGCCATCTCCGGCGGGGCTGAGAGCTCCTACGAGCAGTACTTC. Translation gives CAISGGAESSYEQYF.

The V call is TRBV11-3, the J call TRBJ2-3; weak D call: TRBD1 (6 bases). Germline CDR1 SGHNT, CDR2 YENEEA. The CDR3 contains 16 residues. V was clipped by 1 base and J by 3 bases, with 14 bases between them. The CDR3 loop reads CASSLGRQGMTDTQYF. The CDR3 coding sequence is TGTGCCAGCAGCTTAGGACGTCAGGGGATGACAGATACGCAGTATTTT.

The gene calls are TRBV30 and TRBJ2-1, with 12 nucleotides matching TRBD2. V was pared by 5 bases and J by 8 bases, with 13 bases of the junction left unmatched. The CDR3 consists of 16 residues. Germline V gives CDR1 GTSNPN, CDR2 SVGIG (reference sequence). In nucleotides, the CDR3 is TGTGCCTGGCCCCCCCGGGCTAGCGGGAGGGCCCATGAGCAGTTCTTC. Translation gives CAWPPRASGRAHEQFF.

V and J are TRBV6-1 and TRBJ2-4; D unclear. V was trimmed by 1 base and J by 10 bases, leaving 2 bases between them. Germline values: CDR1 MNHNS, CDR2 SASEGT. There are 10 residues in the CDR3. CDR3 in DNA: TGTGCCAGCAGTGAAGAGATTCAGTACTTC. Translating it yields CASSEEIQYF.

The chain has TRBV19 and TRBJ2-7, with D perhaps being TRBD1 or TRBD2 (5 bases each). The CDR3 extends over 15 amino acids. Germline CDR1 LNHDA, CDR2 SQIVND (reference sequence). Trimming removed 3 bases at V and 3 bases at J, with 15 bases between. This CDR3 reads CASSMYGTLDYEQYF. The CDR3 nucleotides are TGTGCCAGTAGTATGTACGGGACGTTAGACTACGAGCAGTACTTC. The full variable domain, with the rest looked up from reference TRBV19 and TRBJ2-7, is DGGITQSPKYLFRKEGQNVTLSCEQNLNHDAMYWYRQDPGQGLRLIYYSQIVNDFQKGDIAEGYSVSREKKESFPLTVTSAQKNPTAFYLCASSMYGTLDYEQYFGPGTRLTVT.

The chain employs TRBV4-1 and TRBJ2-1; the D gene is possibly TRBD1 (5 bases). This CDR3 is built from 15 residues. V gave up 7 bases and J gave up 4 bases, with 17 bases separating them. The germline V gene has CDR1 MGHRA and CDR2 YSYEKL. CDR3 protein: CASTLGVGVYNEQFF. The DNA of the CDR3 is TGCGCCAGCACCCTCGGTGTAGGGGTTTACAATGAGCAGTTCTTC.

V and J are TRBV6-5 and TRBJ2-3; D call uncertain. This CDR3 spans 13 amino acids. Trimming took off 8 bases at V and 3 bases at J, with 12 bases between the two ends. CDR1 and CDR2 from the germline V gene are MNHEY and SVGAGI. The CDR3 DNA is TGTGCCAGCGGGCTATCTAAGACAGATACGCAGTATTTT. Amino acid sequence: CASGLSKTDTQYF.

This chain connects TRBV27 to TRBJ2-7; 10 nucleotides match TRBD2. This CDR3 region has 15 residues. Looked up from germline, CDR1 is MNHEY and CDR2 is SMNVEV (reference sequence). Trimming removed 5 bases from V and 3 bases from J; junction bases left unmatched: 7. CDR3 coding DNA: TGTGCCAGCAGTCTAACTAGCGGGGCCTTCTACGAGCAGTACTTC. Translated, it gives CASSLTSGAFYEQYF.

The CDR3 protein is CATSRGGLFPEAFF. The CDR3 DNA reads TGTGCCACCAGCAGAGGCGGCCTGTTCCCTGAAGCTTTCTTT. The chain recombines TRBV15 with TRBJ1-1; D gene unclear. Germline V gene data show CDR1 as LNHNV and CDR2 as YYDKDF (reference sequence). V was trimmed by 1 base and J by 6 bases, leaving 12 bases between them. The CDR3 is 14 residues long.

This clone appeared once. This chain connects TRBV28 to TRBJ2-7, with 7 bases matching TRBD2. CDR1 is MDHEN and CDR2 is SYDVKM in the germline V gene. J lost 7 bases, V lost 1 base, and 10 bases had no gene match. This CDR3 is built from 15 residues. The CDR3 DNA reads TGTGCCAGCAGTTTATATGGGAGGGCCGCCAGGGAGCAGTACTTC. The encoded protein is CASSLYGRAAREQYF.